A single sample gave rise to the 11 T cell receptor beta chains below, sequenced in a study of blood T cells in healthy people across ages. The authors ran a second PCR of roughly 6 to 12 cycles using a sample-barcoded 5' primer and a J-beta primer mix. Using its own MiXCR run on the 5' RACE reads, TCRdb lists one record per CDR3 protein. The profile shows 550,000 to 700,000 distinct CDR3 sequences, approximately 27% of them singletons. The sequencing input was blood. The receptors stem from a woman aged 70-85 years in good health.

This rearrangement joins TRBV7-9 to TRBJ2-3; TRBD1 matches 7 bases. The J segment lost 4 bases and the V segment lost 2 bases, leaving 6 bases of the junction unmatched. The CDR3 length is 15 residues. Germline loops: CDR1 SEHNR, CDR2 FQNEAQ (reference sequence). As DNA, the CDR3 is TGTGCCAGCAGCTTACCGCAGGGGGTCCCAGATACGCAGTATTTT. This encodes CASSLPQGVPDTQYF.

In nucleotides, the CDR3 is TGTGCCATCAGTGAGGCGACTAGCGGGGTGTGGGAGACCCAGTACTTC. This translates into CAISEATSGVWETQYF. The chain is built from TRBV10-3 and TRBJ2-5; 11 bases match TRBD2. Germline lookup yields CDR1 ENHRY and CDR2 SYGVKD. V lost 2 bases and J lost 5; bases outside the gene matches: 7. The CDR3 length is 16 residues.

In the case of this clonotype: A much larger clone sits a single nucleotide away, making a read error possible. The genes are TRBV25-1 and TRBJ1-5, with 7 bases lining up with TRBD1. Looked up from germline, CDR1 is MGHDK and CDR2 is SYGVNS. This CDR3 has 14 amino acids. The CDR3 spells CAGSAGNRGQPQHF. The CDR3 DNA reads TGTGCCGGCAGTGCGGGAAACAGGGGTCAGCCCCAGCATTTT.

This chain links TRBV9 with TRBJ2-7, with a possible D match to TRBD2 (5 bases). The ends were cut back, 0 bases at V and 2 bases at J, with 18 bases in the middle. The CDR3 is made up of 17 amino acids. Germline V CDR1 and CDR2: SGDLS, YYNGEE. CDR3 amino acids: CASSVAPQGSITYEQYF. CDR3 bases: TGTGCCAGCAGCGTAGCCCCGCAAGGGAGTATCACCTACGAGCAGTACTTC.

The CDR3 DNA sequence: TGCAGCGTTGAAGGACAGCGCACAGATACGCAGTATTTT. Translating gives CSVEGQRTDTQYF. This chain links TRBV29-1 with TRBJ2-3, with a tentative D call TRBD1 (5 bases). Germline-derived CDR1 and CDR2 are SQVTM and ANQGSEA. V lost 1 base to trimming and J lost 1 base, with 6 bases between them. This CDR3 is built from 13 residues.

This sequence joins TRBV12-3 or TRBV12-4 and TRBJ2-5, with 7 positions matching TRBD2. The CDR3 is 14 amino acids. The junction had 8 bases not matched to a gene; V was cut back by 4 bases and J by 6 bases. CDR3 protein: CASSSSTSIKTQYF. The CDR3 bases are TGTGCCAGCAGTTCGTCGACTAGCATAAAGACCCAGTACTTC.

Remarks on this clonotype: At one boundary the junction diverges from the germline segment, which might be a read error. The chain has TRBV3-1 and TRBJ1-4, with no clear D. Germline V gene data show CDR1 as LGHDT and CDR2 as YNNKEL (reference sequence). This CDR3 is 13 amino acids long. The CDR3 DNA reads as TGTGCCAGCAGTTCACGACGGAATGAAGAACTGTTTTTT. It is translated as CASSSRRNEELFF.

There are a few counts of this clonotype. This chain connects TRBV9 to TRBJ2-1; the match to TRBD1 covers 7 bases. Germline CDR1 reads SGDLS; CDR2 reads YYNGEE. V lost 1 base to trimming and J lost 3 bases; unmatched junction nucleotides: 7. This CDR3 is 16 amino acids long. CDR3 amino acids: CASSVTGTANYNEQFF. The CDR3 DNA reads TGTGCCAGCAGCGTAACCGGGACAGCAAACTACAATGAGCAGTTCTTC.

J is TRBJ2-1 and V is TRBV5-5, with 10 bases that match TRBD1. This CDR3 is built from 15 residues. In germline, CDR1 is SGHKS, CDR2 YYEKEE (reference sequence). V shed 4 bases and J 5 bases; nucleotides not matched to a gene: 6. CDR3 sequence reads: CASSHDGTGDNEQFF. DNA of the CDR3: TGTGCCAGCAGCCATGACGGGACAGGGGACAATGAGCAGTTCTTC. The variable domain in full, completed from reference TRBV5-5 and TRBJ2-1, reads DAGVTQSPTHLIKTRGQQVTLRCSPISGHKSVSWYQQVLGQGPQFIFQYYEKEERGRGNFPDRFSARQFPNYSSELNVNALLLGDSALYLCASSHDGTGDNEQFFGPGTRLTVL.

This chain links TRBV5-1 with TRBJ2-5, with TRBD2 matching over 14 bases. The trim removed 4 bases at V and 9 bases at J, leaving 2 bases unmatched. The CDR3 has 13 residues. The germline V gene has CDR1 SGHRS and CDR2 YFSETQ. The chain's CDR3 is CASSTTSGGAQYF. DNA of the CDR3: TGCGCCAGCAGCACGACTAGCGGGGGGGCCCAGTACTTC.

This chain links TRBV12-3 or TRBV12-4 with TRBJ1-4; D is unclear. Trimming took 4 bases from V and 16 from J, leaving 16 bases between them. The CDR3 consists of 12 residues. The CDR3 DNA reads as TGTGCCAGCAGTTACGGTGTCGGCCCACAGTTTTTT. Protein: CASSYGVGPQFF.